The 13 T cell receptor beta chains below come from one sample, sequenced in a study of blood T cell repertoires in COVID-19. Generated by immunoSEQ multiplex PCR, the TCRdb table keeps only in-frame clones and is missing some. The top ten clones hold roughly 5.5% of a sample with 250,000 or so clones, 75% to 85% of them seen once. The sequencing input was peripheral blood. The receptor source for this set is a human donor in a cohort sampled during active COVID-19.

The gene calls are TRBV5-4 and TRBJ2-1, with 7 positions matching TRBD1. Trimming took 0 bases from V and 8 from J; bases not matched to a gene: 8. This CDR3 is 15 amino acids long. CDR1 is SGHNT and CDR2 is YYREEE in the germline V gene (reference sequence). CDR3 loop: CASSLVRGIEDEQFF. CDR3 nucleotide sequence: TGTGCCAGCAGCTTGGTCAGGGGGATTGAAGATGAGCAGTTCTTC.

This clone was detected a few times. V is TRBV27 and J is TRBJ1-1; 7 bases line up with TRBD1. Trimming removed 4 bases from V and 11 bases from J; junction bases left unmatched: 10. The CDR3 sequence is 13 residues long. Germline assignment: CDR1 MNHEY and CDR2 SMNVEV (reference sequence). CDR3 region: CASSWRQGDPAFF. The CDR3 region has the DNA TGTGCCAGCAGTTGGAGACAGGGAGATCCGGCTTTCTTT.

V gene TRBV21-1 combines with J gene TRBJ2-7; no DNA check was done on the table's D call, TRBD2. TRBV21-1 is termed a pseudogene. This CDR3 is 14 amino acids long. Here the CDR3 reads CASSGLAGPYEQYF. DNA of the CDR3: TGTGCCAGCTCTGGACTAGCGGGTCCCTACGAGCAGTACTTC.

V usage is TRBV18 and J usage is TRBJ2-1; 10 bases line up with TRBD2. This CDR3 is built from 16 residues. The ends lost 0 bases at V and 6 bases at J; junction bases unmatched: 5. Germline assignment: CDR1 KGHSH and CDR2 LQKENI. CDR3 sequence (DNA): TGTGCCAGCTCACCACCGCTAGCGGGAGTAGGCAATGAGCAGTTCTTC. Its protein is CASSPPLAGVGNEQFF. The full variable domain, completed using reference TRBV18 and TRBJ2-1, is NAGVMQNPRHLVRRRGQEARLRCSPMKGHSHVYWYRQLPEEGLKFMVYLQKENIIDESGMPKERFSAEFPKEGPSILRIQQVVRGDSAAYFCASSPPLAGVGNEQFFGPGTRLTVL.

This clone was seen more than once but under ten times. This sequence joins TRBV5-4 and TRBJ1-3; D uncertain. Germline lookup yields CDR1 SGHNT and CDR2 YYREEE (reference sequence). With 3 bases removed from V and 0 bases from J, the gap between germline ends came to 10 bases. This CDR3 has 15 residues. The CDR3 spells CASSSQVHSGNTIYF. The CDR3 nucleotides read TGTGCCAGCAGCTCCCAGGTACACTCTGGAAACACCATATATTTT.

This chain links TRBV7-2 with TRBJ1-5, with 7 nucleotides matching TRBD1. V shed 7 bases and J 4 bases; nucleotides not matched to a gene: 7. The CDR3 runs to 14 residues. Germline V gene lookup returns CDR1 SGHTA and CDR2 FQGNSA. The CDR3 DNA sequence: TGTGCCAGCACTATAACAGGGGAGAATCAGCCCCAGCATTTT. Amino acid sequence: CASTITGENQPQHF.

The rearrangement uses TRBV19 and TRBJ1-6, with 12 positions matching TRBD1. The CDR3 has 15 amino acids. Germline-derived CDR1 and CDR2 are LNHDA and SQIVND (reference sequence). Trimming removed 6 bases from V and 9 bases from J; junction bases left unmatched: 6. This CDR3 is CASRPGQGAFSPLHF. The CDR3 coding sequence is TGTGCCAGTAGACCGGGACAGGGGGCATTTTCACCCCTCCACTTT.

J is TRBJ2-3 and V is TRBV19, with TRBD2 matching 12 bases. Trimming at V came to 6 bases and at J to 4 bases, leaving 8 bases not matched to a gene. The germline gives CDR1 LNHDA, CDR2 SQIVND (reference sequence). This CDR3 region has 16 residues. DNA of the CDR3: TGTGCCAGTAGATGGACTAGCGGGAATCGTGCAGATACGCAGTATTTT. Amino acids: CASRWTSGNRADTQYF.

The CDR3: CASMGGQGYYGYTF. As DNA, the CDR3 is TGTGCCAGCATGGGAGGTCAAGGGTACTATGGCTACACCTTC. This chain connects TRBV28 to TRBJ1-2; D gene ambiguous. V was clipped by 7 bases and J by 3 bases, with 15 bases between them. CDR1 MDHEN and CDR2 SYDVKM come from the germline V gene. This CDR3 comprises 14 residues.

The CDR3 sequence is CASSLVRGGQNTEAFF. CDR3 nucleotides: TGTGCCAGCAGCTTAGTCCGGGGGGGGCAGAACACTGAAGCTTTCTTT. The genes are TRBV11-2 and TRBJ1-1, with D tentatively TRBD1 (6 bases). Between the trimmed V and J ends, which lost 1 base and 1 base, there was a span of 13 bases. This CDR3 is 16 amino acids long. CDR1 is SGHAT, CDR2 FQNNGV, per germline.

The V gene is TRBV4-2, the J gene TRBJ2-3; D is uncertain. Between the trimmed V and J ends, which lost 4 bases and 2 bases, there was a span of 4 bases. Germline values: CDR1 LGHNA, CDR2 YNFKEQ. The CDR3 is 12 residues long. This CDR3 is CASSRDTDTQYF. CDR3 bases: TGTGCCAGCAGCCGCGACACAGATACGCAGTATTTT.

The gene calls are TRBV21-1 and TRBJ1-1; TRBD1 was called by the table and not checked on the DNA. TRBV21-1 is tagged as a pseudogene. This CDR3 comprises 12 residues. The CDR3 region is CASSKVTPGAFF. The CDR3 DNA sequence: TGTGCCAGCAGCAAAGTTACACCTGGAGCTTTCTTT.

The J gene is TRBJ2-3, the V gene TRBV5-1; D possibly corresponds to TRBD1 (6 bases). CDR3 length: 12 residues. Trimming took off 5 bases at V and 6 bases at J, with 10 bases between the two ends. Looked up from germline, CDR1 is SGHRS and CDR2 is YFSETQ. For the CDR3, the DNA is TGCGCCAGCAGTCCACAGGGTGATACGCAGTATTTT. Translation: CASSPQGDTQYF.